The entry below gives a single T cell receptor beta chain sequence along with its context. No antigen is known for it. No base-level quality is on record; no much larger clone is a single base apart. The library was built by means of the immunoSEQ multiplex PCR assay. RNA was extracted from all samples and reverse transcribed into cDNA, which served as template for TCR sequencing. SuperScript III was used to make first-strand cDNA, primed with a 2:1 mix of oligo-dT and random hexamers. A synthetic immune receptor repertoire was used to assess amplification bias, and residual bias was removed computationally. The original methods were these. After raw reads were preprocessed to remove errors, the CDR3 was defined following IMGT conventions as running from the conserved cysteine to phenylalanine. Clonality was computed as 1 minus the Shannon entropy, with the entropy normalized by log2 of the number of productive unique TCRs. Whether scalp clones were CD4 or CD8 was inferred by matching scalp TCRbeta sequences against CD4 and CD8 repertoires sorted from blood. TCRdb mirrors the immuneACCESS table, restricted to in-frame sequences. Some clones are absent from its copies; in checked studies, under half trace to an unresolved V gene, and the reason for the others is unknown. That table supplies the V and J calls and clone size; D and trimming were determined from the DNA. A total of about 150,000 clones appear in this sample, 45% to 60% of them only once. Of the sample, more than 15% is held by the ten largest clones.

V is shortened by 2 bases, J by 4 bases, and the region joining them spans 5 bases. The CDR3 runs 12 amino acids, cysteine and phenylalanine included. The CDR3 DNA has 36 bases and is translated from base 1. In the germline V gene, CDR1 corresponds to SGHRS and CDR2 to YFSETQ. This entry comes from a study of CD8+ T cells in alopecia areata (dated by TCRdb to between 2017 and 2018). For context, the study as a whole: The treated patients took part in an open-label pilot trial in which moderate-to-severe alopecia areata was treated with oral tofacitinib at 5 to 10 mg twice daily. Tofacitinib was given for 6 to 18 months, followed by 6 months of follow-up off drug to assess delayed response and recurrence. The SALT score, which quantifies the percentage of affected scalp surface area, was used to measure disease severity in treated patients. In both human patients and the C3H/HeJ mouse model, the study applied high-throughput TCRbeta sequencing to look at T cell clonal expansion in alopecia areata. On the human side, TCRbeta sequencing was run on scalp tissue and on sorted CD4+ and CD8+ peripheral blood T cells from healthy controls and from alopecia areata patients with either patchy or totalis/universalis disease. Biopsies were taken from tofacitinib-treated patients at baseline and at 4 and 24 weeks of treatment, and a later scalp biopsy was taken in several of the tofacitinib-treated patients. Scalp clonality was compared among normal scalp (n=4), patchy alopecia areata scalp (n=8), and alopecia totalis/universalis scalp (n=8). The RNA source kit depended on sample type: the PAXgene miRNA kit for fixed scalp, the miRNeasy kit for PBMCs, and the RNeasy kit for mouse skin. immunoSEQ multiplex PCR using 35 Vbeta forward primers and 13 Jbeta reverse primers was used to amplify TCRbeta CDR3 regions.

Study-wide findings and limitations: Higher clonality and more expanded CD8+ clones were observed in lesional scalp than in normal scalp, particularly in alopecia totalis/universalis, a finding suggestive of antigenic drive. With tofacitinib, both scalp clonality and the number of expanded CD8+ clones among the top 100 scalp clones went down significantly. Because the treated cohort was small and included a single nonresponder, larger studies are needed to assess links between baseline CD8+ expansion and response. Scalp TCR repertoire analysis is complicated because resident alphabeta T cells in normal human skin are also sequenced, whereas mouse skin is dominated by gammadelta T cells. During tofacitinib treatment, many expanded lesional clones stuck around in both scalp and blood, and this persistence may partly explain why relapse happens after treatment is stopped. Shared TCR sequences between patients were less evident than in mice, which may be partly attributable to HLA diversity in the patient population.

The time point label corresponds to: 4 weeks on oral tofacitinib. This specimen's treatment or condition label, per the study, means: oral pan-JAK inhibitor, 5-10 mg twice daily. Peripheral blood and lesional scalp punch biopsies were obtained from patients with alopecia areata. PBMCs were separated by density centrifugation and stained for CD3, CD4 and CD8, after which CD4+ and CD8+ T cells were sorted on a FACSAria. The chain is encoded by TRBV5-1 joined to TRBJ2-3; too little of a D gene remains to name it. The source was CD8+ T cells sorted from blood, collected at week 4, from a patient treated with tofacitinib. The sequence derives from a human donor with alopecia areata. The CDR3 in this case is CASSFQSDTQYF. The DNA reads as follows: TGCGCCAGCAGCTTTCAGTCAGATACGCAGTATTTT.